This T cell receptor beta chain was recovered during a study of CD8+ T cells in alopecia areata. RNA, once extracted, was reverse transcribed into cDNA for use as the sequencing template. TCRdb's table, derived via immunoSEQ multiplex PCR, lists solely in-frame clones and lacks some. The profile shows about 150,000 clones, roughly 52% of them singletons. The sample's treatment: oral pan-JAK inhibitor, 5-10 mg twice daily. This CDR3 has 16 residues. V dropped 1 base and J dropped 4; count of bases not matched to a gene: 4. CDR1 and CDR2 (germline): LGHNA, YSLEER. The source of this sequence is a human donor with alopecia areata. The sequencing used CD8+ T cells sorted from blood, collected at week 4, from a patient treated with tofacitinib. The J gene is TRBJ2-5, the V gene TRBV4-3; 12 bases match TRBD2. The CDR3 DNA sequence: TGCGCCAGCAGCCAAGGACTAGCGGGGGTCGTAGAGACCCAGTACTTC. Residues: CASSQGLAGVVETQYF.